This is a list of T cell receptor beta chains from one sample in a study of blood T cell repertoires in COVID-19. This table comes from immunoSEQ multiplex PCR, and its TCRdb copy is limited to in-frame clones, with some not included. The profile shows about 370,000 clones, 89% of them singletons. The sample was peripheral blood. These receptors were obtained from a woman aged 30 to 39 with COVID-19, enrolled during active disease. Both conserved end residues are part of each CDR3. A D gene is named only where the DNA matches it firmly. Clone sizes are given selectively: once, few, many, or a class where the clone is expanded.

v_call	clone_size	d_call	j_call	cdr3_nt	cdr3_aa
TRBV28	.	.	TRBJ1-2	TGTGCCAGCAGCGCCGAACTCGGACACCTCTTTATAGGTACCTTC	CASSAELGHLFIGTF
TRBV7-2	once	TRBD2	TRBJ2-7	TGTGCCAGCAGCTTAAGGAGCGGGGGAAGCTACGAGCAGTACTTC	CASSLRSGGSYEQYF
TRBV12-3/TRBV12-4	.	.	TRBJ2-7	TGTGCCAGCAGTTTTGACTACTACGAGCAGTACTTC	CASSFDYYEQYF
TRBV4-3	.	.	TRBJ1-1	TGCGCCAGCAGCCAAGATCGCAGGGGTCCTGAAGCTTTCTTT	CASSQDRRGPEAFF
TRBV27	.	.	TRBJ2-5	TGTGCCAGCAGTTCTGACAGGATTCAAGAGACCCAGTACTTC	CASSSDRIQETQYF
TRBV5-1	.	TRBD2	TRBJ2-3	TGCGCCAGCAGCTTTACTTCCGGGGGGACAGATACGCAGTATTTT	CASSFTSGGTDTQYF
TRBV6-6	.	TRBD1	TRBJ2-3	TGTGCCAGCAGTCCAGCGGACAGGGGTGGTACAGATACGCAGTATTTT	CASSPADRGGTDTQYF
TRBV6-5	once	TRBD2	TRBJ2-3	TGTGCCAGCAGTTACGCGGGGGAAATCACAGATACGCAGTATTTT	CASSYAGEITDTQYF
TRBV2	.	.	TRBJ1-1	TGTGCCAGCAGCCCAGGCCCGGGGGACACTGAAGCTTTCTTT	CASSPGPGDTEAFF
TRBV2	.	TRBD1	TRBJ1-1	TGTGCCACGGGACAGGGCCTCATGAACACTGAAGCTTTCTTT	CATGQGLMNTEAFF
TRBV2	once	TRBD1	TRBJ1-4	TGTGCCAGCAGTGATTGGCAGGGGGATAATGAAAAACTGTTTTTT	CASSDWQGDNEKLFF
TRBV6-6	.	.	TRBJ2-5	TGTGCCAGCGCAGGGGACCGTCAACAGACCCAGTACTTC	CASAGDRQQTQYF
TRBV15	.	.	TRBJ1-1	TGTGCCACCAGCAGAGACTCCGGGAGACTGAACACTGAAGCTTTCTTT	CATSRDSGRLNTEAFF
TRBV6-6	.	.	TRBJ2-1	TGTGCCAGCAGCCCGATTAAATCCCAGATGGATGAGCAGTTCTTC	CASSPIKSQMDEQFF
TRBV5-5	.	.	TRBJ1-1	TGTGCCAGCAGTTCTCCCGGGATGGTAGAAGCTTTCTTT	CASSSPGMVEAFF
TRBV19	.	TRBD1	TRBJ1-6	TGTGCCAGTAGTATAACGGACAGGGACTCACCCCTCCACTTT	CASSITDRDSPLHF
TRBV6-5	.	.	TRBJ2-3	TGTGCCAGCAGTTACTCGAGCTCTAGACCAGATACGCAGTATTTT	CASSYSSSRPDTQYF
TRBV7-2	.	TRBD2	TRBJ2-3	TGTGCCAGCAAGAATCAGCGGGGGGGACCAGATACGCAGTATTTT	CASKNQRGGPDTQYF
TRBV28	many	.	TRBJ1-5	TGTGCCAGCAGTTTAAGGTTCGATGGCAGGCGCTTTTCCAATCAGCCCCAGCATTTT	CASSLRFDGRRFSNQPQHF
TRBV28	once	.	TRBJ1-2	TGTGCTGGCACAAGGGGATACGCCAACTATGGCTACACCTTC	CAGTRGYANYGYTF
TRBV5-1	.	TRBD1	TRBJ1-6	TGCGCCAGCAGCATTACAGGGGTCAGCTCCTATAATTCACCCCTCCACTTT	CASSITGVSSYNSPLHF
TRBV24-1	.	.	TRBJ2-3	TGTGCCACCAGTGATTTAACAGGGCCTGGCACAGATACGCAGTATTTT	CATSDLTGPGTDTQYF
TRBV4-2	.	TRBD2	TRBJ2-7	TGTGCCAGCAGCCAACTACTAGCGGGGGGGCAGGGCTACGAGCAGTACTTC	CASSQLLAGGQGYEQYF
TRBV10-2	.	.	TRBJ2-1	TGCGCCAGCAGTCGGGACACGTACAATGAGCAGTTCTTC	CASSRDTYNEQFF
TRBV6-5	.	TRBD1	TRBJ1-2	TGTGCCAGCAGTTATGGACAGGGCCATAACTATGGCTACACCTTC	CASSYGQGHNYGYTF
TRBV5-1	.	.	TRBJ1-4	TGCGCCAGCAGCTTGTCCGGCGGCGTCAGACCAACTAATGAAAAACTGTTTTTT	CASSLSGGVRPTNEKLFF
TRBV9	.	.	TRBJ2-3	TGTGCCAGCAGCGTAGGAGGTTACCTCACAGATACGCAGTATTTT	CASSVGGYLTDTQYF
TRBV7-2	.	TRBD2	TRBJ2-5	TGTGCCAGCAGCCCATTGGAGGGAGGGCCCATTTGGACGACCCAGTACTTC	CASSPLEGGPIWTTQYF
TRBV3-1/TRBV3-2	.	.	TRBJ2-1	TGTGCCAGCAGCCAAGGAGGGGGTGGATCCTACAATGAGCAGTTCTTC	CASSQGGGGSYNEQFF
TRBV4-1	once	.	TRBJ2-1	TGCGCCAGCAGCCAAGACAGGCTAAGCTCCTACAATGAGCAGTTCTTC	CASSQDRLSSYNEQFF
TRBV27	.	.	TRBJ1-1	TGTGCCAGCAAAGGGGTGAACACTGAAGCTTTCTTT	CASKGVNTEAFF
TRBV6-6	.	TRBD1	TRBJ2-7	TGTGCCAGCAGTCCTCCCTCGGACAGGGCGTACGAGCAGTACTTC	CASSPPSDRAYEQYF
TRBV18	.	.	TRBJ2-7	TGTGCCAGCTCACCACGGGGGGGGCCCTCCTACGAGCAGTACTTC	CASSPRGGPSYEQYF
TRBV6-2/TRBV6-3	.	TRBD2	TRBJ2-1	TGTGCCAGCAGTTCCGGGACTATCAATGAGCAGTTCTTC	CASSSGTINEQFF
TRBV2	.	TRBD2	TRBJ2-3	TGTGCCACCAGGACTAGCGGGGGCACAGATACGCAGTATTTT	CATRTSGGTDTQYF
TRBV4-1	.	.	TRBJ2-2	TGCGCCAGCAGCCAAGATGGTGGGCCCGGGGAGCTGTTTTTT	CASSQDGGPGELFF
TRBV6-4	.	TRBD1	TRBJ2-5	TGTGCCAGCAGTTGGGGTACCGGACAGGGTCCTAACTTC	CASSWGTGQGPNF
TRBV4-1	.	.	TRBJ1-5	TGCGCCAGCAGCCGGGGGCGGAATCAGCCCCAGCATTTT	CASSRGRNQPQHF
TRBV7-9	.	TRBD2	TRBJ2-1	TGTGCCAGCAGCCTTAGCGGGAGGAACTACAATGAGCAGTTCTTC	CASSLSGRNYNEQFF
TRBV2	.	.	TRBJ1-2	TGTGCCAGACTCTCAATGGATGGCTACACCTTC	CARLSMDGYTF
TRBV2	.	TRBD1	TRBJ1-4	TGTGCCAGCACGGCAGGGGGTCTTGGTCTGGCTAATGAAAAACTGTTTTTT	CASTAGGLGLANEKLFF
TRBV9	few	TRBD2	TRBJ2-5	TGTGCCAGCAGCGAAGGGATAGCGGGGGCGTACCAAGAGACCCAGTACTTC	CASSEGIAGAYQETQYF
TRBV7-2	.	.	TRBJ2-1	TGTGCCAGCAGCTTATCACTTCGTGATGAGCAGTTCTTC	CASSLSLRDEQFF
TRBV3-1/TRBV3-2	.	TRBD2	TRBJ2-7	TGTGCCAGCAGCCCTTCGGGGGGGTGGGGCTACGAGCAGTACTTC	CASSPSGGWGYEQYF